Presented here are 16 T cell receptor beta chains from one specimen sequenced in a study of CD8+CD57+ T cells in acquired aplastic anemia. The TCR beta profiling, which covered VDJ combination and CDR3 sequence, was carried out using genomic DNA as the template. Each CDR3 protein is one row after TCRdb ran MiXCR on the reads. The sample holds about 54,000 distinct CDR3 sequences, approximately 50% seen once. Patients chosen for sequencing had shown CD8+CD57+ cell expansion by flow cytometry. The sequencing sample was made of sorted CD4+, CD8+, or CD8+CD57+ T cells (not recorded which) from PBMCs. The receptors derive from a human donor with aplastic anemia.

This clonotype was seen many times. The CDR3 DNA reads TGTGCCACCAGTGATTTGACTACAGCGCAAGCTTTCTTT. This translates into CATSDLTTAQAFF. The J gene is TRBJ1-1, the V gene TRBV24-1; unclear D gene. In germline, CDR1 is KGHDR, CDR2 SFDVKD. V was clipped by 0 bases and J by 9 bases, with 10 bases between them. The CDR3 covers 13 residues.

V gene TRBV2 combines with J gene TRBJ2-5; 7 positions match TRBD1. The V and J ends lost 3 bases and 7 bases, in that order; junction bases with no gene match: 5. The germline V gene encodes CDR1 SNHLY and CDR2 FYNNEI. CDR3 size: 13 residues. CDR3 nucleotide sequence: TGTGCCAGCAGTGAGTGGACAGGAGCGACCCAGTACTTC. This sequence encodes CASSEWTGATQYF.

This sequence joins TRBV20-1 and TRBJ2-2; D might be TRBD1 (6 bases). This CDR3 is built from 14 residues. Germline V CDR1 and CDR2: DFQATT, SNEGSKA (reference sequence). V was shortened by 6 bases and J by 0 bases, with 11 bases between the two germline ends. The CDR3 bases are TGCAGTGCCATGGGACAAACGAACACCGGGGAGCTGTTTTTT. This translates into CSAMGQTNTGELFF.

With regard to this clonotype: This may stem from a read error, because a much larger clone lies one nucleotide away. The genes are TRBV2 and TRBJ1-1; the D is unclear. The germline CDR1 and CDR2 sequences are SNHLY and FYNNEI. CDR3 size: 14 residues. Between the trimmed V and J ends, which lost 7 bases and 8 bases, there was a span of 20 bases. CDR3 amino acids: CASTPSQDEVEAFF. CDR3 DNA: TGTGCCAGCACTCCTTCCCAGGACGAAGTAGAAGCTTTCTTT. The full variable domain, in which reference TRBV2 and TRBJ1-1 provide the parts outside the CDR3, is EPEVTQTPSHQVTQMGQEVILRCVPISNHLYFYWYRQILGQKVEFLVSFYNNEISEKSEIFDDQFSVERPDGSNFTLKIRSTKLEDSAMYFCASTPSQDEVEAFFGQGTRLTVV.

The rearrangement links TRBV5-5 to TRBJ2-1, with 8 bases matching TRBD2. The V gene's germline CDR1 is SGHKS and CDR2 YYEKEE (reference sequence). J gave up 8 bases and V 5 bases, and 6 bases lay outside the gene matches. This CDR3 is built from 13 residues. The CDR3 DNA reads TGTGCCAGCAGTCCCGGGACTAGGGATGAGCAGTTCTTC. Amino acid sequence: CASSPGTRDEQFF.

This clonotype was seen ten or more times. A read error may explain this, as a much larger clone is one base away. The chain combines TRBV19 with TRBJ2-7; 10 positions agree with TRBD2. The V gene's germline CDR1 is LNHDA and CDR2 SQIVND (reference sequence). The CDR3 covers 16 residues. DNA for the CDR3: TGTGCCAGTAGCCCAACACTAGCGGGGTTTGACTACGAGCAGCACTTC. It is translated as CASSPTLAGFDYEQHF.

This clonotype was counted at least ten times. V usage is TRBV27 and J usage is TRBJ2-1; 9 nucleotides match TRBD2. The CDR3 runs to 13 residues. V lost 8 bases, J lost 8 bases, and 7 bases stayed unmatched. Germline assignment: CDR1 MNHEY and CDR2 SMNVEV (reference sequence). The CDR3 nucleotides are TGTGCCAGCCGTGCGGGGGGGCTGGATGAGCAGTTCTTC. This translates into CASRAGGLDEQFF.

This chain links TRBV11-1 with TRBJ2-7, with 11 bases matching TRBD2. The CDR3 has 17 residues. The V segment lost 5 bases and the J segment 2 bases; nucleotides outside the gene matches: 11. From germline, CDR1 is SGHAT and CDR2 FQDESV (reference sequence). The CDR3 DNA is TGTGCCAGCAGCCACAACTCCCTAGCGGGAGGTGCCTACGAGCAGTACTTC. It specifies CASSHNSLAGGAYEQYF.

The rearrangement links TRBV12-5 to TRBJ1-1, with D uncertain. The ends were cut back, 7 bases at V and 0 bases at J, with 3 bases in the middle. The CDR3 is made up of 11 amino acids. The germline V gene encodes CDR1 LGHNT and CDR2 FRNRAP. CDR3 sequence: CASALNTEAFF. The CDR3 coding sequence is TGTGCTAGTGCCCTGAACACTGAAGCTTTCTTT.

This clonotype was seen at least ten times. The chain joins TRBV7-9 to TRBJ2-7; the D is unclear. Germline lookup yields CDR1 SEHNR and CDR2 FQNEAQ (reference sequence). The CDR3 extends over 12 amino acids. Trimming cost V 1 base and J 0 bases, with 1 base left between them. The CDR3 coding sequence is TGTGCCAGCAGCTTAGTCTCCTACGAGCAGTACTTC. Translating it yields CASSLVSYEQYF.

This chain joins TRBV11-2 and TRBJ1-6, with D tentatively TRBD1 (6 bases). V was shortened by 6 bases and J by 6 bases, with 18 bases between the two germline ends. This CDR3 is 16 amino acids long. Germline CDR1 reads SGHAT; CDR2 reads FQNNGV. This CDR3 reads CASRALPGAGNSPLHF. CDR3 DNA: TGTGCCAGCAGAGCTCTGCCGGGGGCAGGTAATTCACCCCTCCACTTT.

This clonotype came up a few times. The chain is built from TRBV10-3 and TRBJ2-3; D possibly corresponds to TRBD2 (7 bases). V lost 3 bases to trimming and J lost 4 bases, with 20 bases between them. From germline, CDR1 is ENHRY and CDR2 SYGVKD. This CDR3 is built from 17 residues. The CDR3 region has the DNA TGTGCCATCAGTGATATAGGGCGGGGGCCGAGGGCAGATACGCAGTATTTT. Amino acids: CAISDIGRGPRADTQYF.

This clonotype was detected many times. The chain employs TRBV2 and TRBJ2-3, with a possible D match to TRBD2 (6 bases). CDR3 size: 13 residues. Germline CDR1 SNHLY, CDR2 FYNNEI. DNA for the CDR3: TGTGTCCAACGTGCGGGGTACAAAGATACGCAGTATTTT. Protein: CVQRAGYKDTQYF.

This clonotype was seen just once. This rearrangement joins TRBV25-1 to TRBJ2-7; D tentatively fits TRBD1 or TRBD2 (5 bases each). Germline V CDR1 and CDR2: MGHDK, SYGVNS. The CDR3 totals 13 residues. V lost 8 bases to trimming and J lost 5 bases, with 16 bases between them. The CDR3 region is CASGGRVVDEQYF. CDR3 bases: TGTGCCAGCGGGGGTCGGGTAGTAGACGAGCAGTACTTC.

The rearrangement joins TRBV7-2 to TRBJ2-7; the D gene is possibly TRBD1 (5 bases). V was trimmed by 2 bases and J by 5 bases, leaving 16 bases between them. The CDR3 spans 15 residues. CDR1 and CDR2 (germline): SGHTA, FQGNSA. The CDR3 here is CASSLRWAGPHEQYF. CDR3 DNA sequence: TGTGCCAGCAGCTTAAGGTGGGCAGGGCCCCACGAGCAGTACTTC.

This clonotype came up many times. The rearrangement uses TRBV27 and TRBJ1-1; D gene ambiguous. V was shortened by 3 bases and J by 6 bases, with 11 bases between the two germline ends. Germline V gives CDR1 MNHEY, CDR2 SMNVEV (reference sequence). This CDR3 contains 13 residues. CDR3 sequence reads: CASSLGEGAEAFF. The CDR3 nucleotides read TGTGCCAGCAGTTTGGGAGAGGGCGCTGAAGCTTTCTTT.